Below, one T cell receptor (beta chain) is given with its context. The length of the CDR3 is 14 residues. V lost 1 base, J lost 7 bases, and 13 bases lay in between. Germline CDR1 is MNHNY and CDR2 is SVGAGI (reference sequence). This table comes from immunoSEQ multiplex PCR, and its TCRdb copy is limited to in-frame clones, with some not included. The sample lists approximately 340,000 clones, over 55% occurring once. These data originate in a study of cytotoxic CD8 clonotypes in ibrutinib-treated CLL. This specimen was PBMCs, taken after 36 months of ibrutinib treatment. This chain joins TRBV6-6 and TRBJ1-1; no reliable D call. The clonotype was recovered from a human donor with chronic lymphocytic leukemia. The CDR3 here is CASSYFTKGSEAFF. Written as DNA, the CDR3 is TGTGCCAGCAGTTACTTCACAAAGGGCAGTGAAGCTTTCTTT.